This T cell receptor beta chain was retrieved from a study of cytomegalovirus exposure and HLA in healthy donors. Regarding the study as a whole: TRBV6-2, TRBV6-3 and other indistinguishable V segments were excluded. Some TCR beta chains (roughly 160 of them) were listed as cytomegalovirus-associated.

Details on this clone: Its cognate antigen is unknown.

A multiplex PCR was run with 60 Vbeta primers and 13 Jbeta primers. Clones were read by immunoSEQ multiplex PCR, and TCRdb kept only the in-frame ones, dropping some. The sample has 140,000 or so clones; around 79% are singletons. The V gene lost 0 bases and the J gene lost 2 bases, with 8 bases spanning the gap. The CDR3 sequence is 14 residues long. Germline V gene sequence: CDR1 SGHRS, CDR2 YFSETQ. The sequence derives from a woman aged 25 to 39 in good health and CMV-seronegative. The chain recombines TRBV5-1 with TRBJ1-2; tentative D call: TRBD1 (5 bases). Sequencing was done on a sample of PBMCs. The CDR3 is CASSLVGGNYGYTF. The CDR3 DNA sequence: TGCGCCAGCAGCTTGGTTGGGGGGAACTATGGCTACACCTTC.